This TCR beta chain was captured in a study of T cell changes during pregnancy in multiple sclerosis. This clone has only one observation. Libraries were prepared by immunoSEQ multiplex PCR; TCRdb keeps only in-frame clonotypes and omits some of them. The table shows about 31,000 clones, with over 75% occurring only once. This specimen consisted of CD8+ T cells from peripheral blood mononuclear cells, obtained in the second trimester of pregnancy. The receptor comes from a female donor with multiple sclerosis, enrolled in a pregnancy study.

The CDR3 bases are TGTGCCAGCAGCCCTAGGGGCGGCTCCTACGAGCAGTACTTC. Protein sequence: CASSPRGGSYEQYF. The rearrangement uses TRBV5-5 and TRBJ2-7; D possibly corresponds to TRBD1 (5 bases). The CDR3 has 14 amino acids. CDR1 is SGHKS and CDR2 is YYEKEE in the germline V gene (reference sequence). Deletions cut 4 bases from V and 0 bases from J, with 11 bases between.